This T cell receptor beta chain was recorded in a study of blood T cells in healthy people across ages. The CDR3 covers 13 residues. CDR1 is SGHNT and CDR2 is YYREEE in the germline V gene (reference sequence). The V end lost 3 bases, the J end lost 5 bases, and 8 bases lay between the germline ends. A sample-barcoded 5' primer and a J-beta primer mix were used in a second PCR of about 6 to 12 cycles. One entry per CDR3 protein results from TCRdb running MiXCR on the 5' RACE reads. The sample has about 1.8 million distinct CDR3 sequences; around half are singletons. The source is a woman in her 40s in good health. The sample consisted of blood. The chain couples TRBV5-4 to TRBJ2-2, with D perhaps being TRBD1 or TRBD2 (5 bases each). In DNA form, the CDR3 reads TGTGCCAGCAGCTGGGGACCGACCGGGGAGCTGTTTTTT. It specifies CASSWGPTGELFF.